One and the same sample provided the 17 T cell receptor beta chains below, sequenced in a study of T cells after yellow fever vaccination. TCRdb called the 5' RACE reads again in MiXCR, with one record for every CDR3 protein. The data show a few hundred thousand distinct CDR3 sequences, about 4% seen once. Sample: PBMCs, taken 5 days after the yellow fever booster vaccination. The receptors stem from a young man who received the YFV17D yellow fever vaccine.

This clonotype was recorded a few times. This chain links TRBV6-2 or TRBV6-3 with TRBJ2-4, with D hard to call. Trimming stripped 5 bases from V and 6 bases from J, with 11 bases between. Germline V lookup: CDR1 MNHEY, CDR2 SVGEGT. The CDR3 is made up of 13 amino acids. Written as DNA, the CDR3 is TGTGCCAGCAGTACCGTCATAGGAAACATTCAGTACTTC. It yields the protein CASSTVIGNIQYF.

The gene calls are TRBV4-1 and TRBJ2-2; the match to TRBD2 covers 11 bases. J was trimmed by 4 bases and V by 3 bases; bases with no gene match: 7. CDR3 length equals 17 residues. CDR1 and CDR2 from the germline V gene are MGHRA and YSYEKL. The CDR3, as DNA: TGCGCCAGCAGCCAGCTACAGGGGACTAGCGGCACCGGGGAGCTGTTTTTT. Translation: CASSQLQGTSGTGELFF.

The chain is built from TRBV14 and TRBJ1-2; 8 bases match TRBD1. Losses at the gene ends were 4 bases for V and 4 bases for J; bases not matched to a gene: 8. The germline V gene has CDR1 SGHDN and CDR2 FVKESK. The CDR3 totals 15 residues. Here the CDR3 reads CASSPVPTGAYGYTF. The DNA of the CDR3 is TGTGCCAGCAGCCCCGTTCCGACAGGGGCCTATGGCTACACCTTC.

This clonotype was recorded many times. The chain is built from TRBV2 and TRBJ1-5, with D unresolved. CDR1 is SNHLY and CDR2 is FYNNEI in the germline V gene. V lost 1 base, J lost 2 bases, and 9 bases lay in between. This CDR3 has 15 amino acids. The CDR3, as DNA: TGTGCCAGCAGTGAAGGGGAGTTGGGCAATCAGCCCCAGCATTTT. It encodes CASSEGELGNQPQHF.

This clonotype was detected many times. This chain links TRBV5-6 with TRBJ1-4; D remains ambiguous. Germline CDR1 reads SGHDT; CDR2 reads YYEEEE. The CDR3 runs 14 residues. Trimming cost V 3 bases and J 4 bases, with 10 bases left between them. The CDR3, as DNA: TGTGCCAGCAGCTCTCGCCTGATTAATGAAAAACTGTTTTTT. Protein product: CASSSRLINEKLFF. Full variable domain (remainder filled in from reference TRBV5-6 and TRBJ1-4): DAGVTQSPTHLIKTRGQQVTLRCSPKSGHDTVSWYQQALGQGPQFIFQYYEEEERQRGNFPDRFSGHQFPNYSSELNVNALLLGDSALYLCASSSRLINEKLFFGSGTQLSVL.

For the CDR3, the DNA is TGTGCCATCAGTGAGTCCGAGAGCTCCTACGAGCAGTACGTC. This encodes CAISESESSYEQYV. The chain uses TRBV10-3 and TRBJ2-7; unclear D gene. The V gene lost 0 bases and the J gene lost 0 bases, with 6 bases spanning the gap. Germline lookup yields CDR1 ENHRY and CDR2 SYGVKD. This CDR3 has 14 amino acids.

This clonotype was seen at least ten times. This chain joins TRBV7-2 and TRBJ2-3; D gene ambiguous. V was trimmed by 1 base and J by 3 bases, leaving 8 bases between them. The CDR3 spans 14 residues. Germline-derived CDR1 and CDR2 are SGHTA and FQGNSA. The CDR3 loop is CASSLVVGTDTQYF. In DNA, the CDR3 is TGTGCCAGCAGCTTAGTGGTGGGGACAGATACGCAGTATTTT.

This clonotype was detected only a few times. The chain carries TRBV7-2 and TRBJ2-4; D might be TRBD1 (6 bases). Germline loops: CDR1 SGHTA, CDR2 FQGNSA. This CDR3 is 16 amino acids long. Deletions cut 5 bases from V and 6 bases from J, with 20 bases between. The chain's CDR3 is CASSPTGGAVGNIQYF. Here the CDR3 DNA reads TGTGCCAGCAGCCCTACTGGGGGCGCGGTTGGAAACATTCAGTACTTC.

This clonotype was detected a few times. The V and J genes are TRBV7-9 and TRBJ2-5; D not resolved. Trimming removed 6 bases at V and 4 bases at J, with 21 bases between. Per germline, CDR1 SEHNR and CDR2 FQNEAQ (reference sequence). The CDR3 is made up of 16 amino acids. The CDR3 reads CASSLLGGRVGETQYF. The DNA of the CDR3 is TGTGCCAGCAGTCTGCTGGGCGGCCGCGTAGGAGAGACCCAGTACTTC.

At least ten counts were recorded for this clonotype. The chain uses TRBV6-1 and TRBJ2-7; D might be TRBD1 (6 bases). This CDR3 contains 13 residues. Germline loops: CDR1 MNHNS, CDR2 SASEGT. Trimming stripped 6 bases from V and 5 bases from J, with 14 bases between. CDR3 nucleotide sequence: TGTGCCAGCAGCGTAACAGGGAGCCACGAGCAGTACGTC. It specifies CASSVTGSHEQYV.

This clonotype was recorded many times. The chain links TRBV5-1 to TRBJ2-1; unclear D gene. V was trimmed by 1 base and J by 6 bases, leaving 8 bases between them. This CDR3 has 13 amino acids. The V gene's germline CDR1 is SGHRS and CDR2 YFSETQ. This CDR3 reads CASSLYDVNEQFF. The CDR3 DNA reads as TGCGCCAGCAGCTTGTATGACGTCAATGAGCAGTTCTTC.

V gene TRBV7-8 combines with J gene TRBJ1-5; D unclear. V was shortened by 4 bases and J by 4 bases, with 14 bases between the two germline ends. The CDR3 runs to 15 residues. Germline values: CDR1 SGHVS, CDR2 FQNEAQ. CDR3 protein: CASSSRRTGNQPQHF. The CDR3 DNA sequence: TGTGCCAGCAGCTCCAGGAGGACGGGGAATCAGCCCCAGCATTTT.

This clonotype was seen ten or more times. The chain employs TRBV6-5 and TRBJ1-1; D is unclear. The CDR3 loop spans 16 amino acids. Trimming took off 6 bases at V and 1 base at J, with 18 bases between the two ends. Germline CDR1 and CDR2: MNHEY and SVGAGI. DNA for the CDR3: TGTGCCAGCAGCCATGGGAAGGTTCGAAAGAACACTGAAGCTTTCTTT. Protein product: CASSHGKVRKNTEAFF.

This chain's CDR3 is CAISVGDRASYEQYF. The DNA of the CDR3 is TGTGCCATCAGTGTAGGGGACAGGGCCTCCTACGAGCAGTACTTC. The chain is built from TRBV10-3 and TRBJ2-7; TRBD1 aligns across 9 bases. Germline trimming cut 4 bases from V and 0 bases from J; bases unmatched to any gene: 4. CDR3 size: 15 residues. CDR1 is ENHRY and CDR2 is SYGVKD in the germline V gene.

This clonotype was seen more than once but under ten times. The chain recombines TRBV7-6 with TRBJ1-5, with TRBD1 identical over 11 bases. This CDR3 has 17 amino acids. Trimming cost V 0 bases and J 6 bases; bases outside gene matches: 7. Germline V gives CDR1 SGHVS, CDR2 FNYEAQ. The DNA of the CDR3 is TGTGCCAGCAGCTTAGCGCCGGACAGGGGGCGATCTCAGCCCCAGCATTTT. It encodes CASSLAPDRGRSQPQHF.

Ten or more counts support this clonotype. This chain's CDR3 is CASSWGQGAGGTEAFF. Here the CDR3 DNA reads TGTGCCAGCAGTTGGGGACAGGGGGCCGGGGGCACTGAAGCTTTCTTT. This chain uses TRBV7-2 with TRBJ1-1, with 12 bases fitting TRBD1. V was clipped by 6 bases and J by 4 bases; unmatched bases: 9. This CDR3 is 16 amino acids long. Germline loops: CDR1 SGHTA, CDR2 FQGNSA. Full variable domain (missing parts from reference TRBV7-2 and TRBJ1-1): GAGVSQSPSNKVTEKGKDVELRCDPISGHTALYWYRQSLGQGLEFLIYFQGNSAPDKSGLPSDRFSAERTGGSVSTLTIQRTQQEDSAVYLCASSWGQGAGGTEAFFGQGTRLTVV.

This clonotype was found many times. This chain's CDR3 is CSARDRGQGNTEAFF. In DNA, the CDR3 is TGCAGTGCTAGAGACAGGGGGCAGGGAAACACTGAAGCTTTCTTT. The chain has TRBV20-1 and TRBJ1-1; 8 bases match TRBD1. The CDR3 sequence is 15 residues long. Germline assignment: CDR1 DFQATT and CDR2 SNEGSKA (reference sequence). V gave up 0 bases and J gave up 2 bases; unmatched junction bases: 5.